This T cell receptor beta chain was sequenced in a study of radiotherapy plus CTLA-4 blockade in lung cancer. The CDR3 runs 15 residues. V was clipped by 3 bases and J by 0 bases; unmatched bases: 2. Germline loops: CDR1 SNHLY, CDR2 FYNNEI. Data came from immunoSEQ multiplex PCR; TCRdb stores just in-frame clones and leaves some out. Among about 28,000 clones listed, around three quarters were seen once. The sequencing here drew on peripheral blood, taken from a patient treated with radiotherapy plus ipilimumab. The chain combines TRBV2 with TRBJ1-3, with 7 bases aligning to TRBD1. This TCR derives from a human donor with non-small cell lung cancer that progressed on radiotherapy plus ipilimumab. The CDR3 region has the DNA TGTGCCAGCAGTGAGGACAGGCGCTCTGGAAACACCATATATTTT. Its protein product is CASSEDRRSGNTIYF.